A single sample gave rise to the 14 T cell receptor beta chains below, sequenced in a study of cytomegalovirus exposure and HLA in healthy donors. With 60 Vbeta and 13 Jbeta primers, the PCR was carried out. Libraries were prepared by immunoSEQ multiplex PCR; TCRdb keeps only in-frame clonotypes and omits some of them. The sample holds around 200,000 clones; under 80% are singletons and the top ten take 2.5% to 3%. Source material: PBMCs. The receptors were gathered from a man in his forties or fifties in good health and CMV-seronegative.

The CDR3 region has the DNA TGTGCCAGCAGCTTAGTCGTAACGCCGGGTCTCAACTATGGCTACACCTTC. This gives the protein CASSLVVTPGLNYGYTF. J is TRBJ1-2 and V is TRBV7-8; D uncertain. V lost 1 base and J 2 bases, leaving 17 bases between the germline ends. Germline CDR1 is SGHVS and CDR2 is FQNEAQ. There are 17 residues in the CDR3. Full variable domain (outside the CDR3, taken from reference TRBV7-8 and TRBJ1-2): GAGVSQSPRYKVAKRGQDVALRCDPISGHVSLFWYQQALGQGPEFLTYFQNEAQLDKSGLPSDRFFAERPEGSVSTLKIQRTQQEDSAVYLCASSLVVTPGLNYGYTFGSGTRLTVV.

J is TRBJ2-3 and V is TRBV7-2; 9 positions agree with TRBD2. The V gene end was trimmed by 5 bases and the J gene end by 6 bases; junction bases not matched to a gene: 9. CDR3 length equals 15 residues. In germline, CDR1 is SGHTA, CDR2 FQGNSA. CDR3 protein: CASSPIAGVGDTQYF. CDR3 nucleotide sequence: TGTGCCAGCAGCCCCATAGCGGGGGTGGGGGATACGCAGTATTTT.

The chain uses TRBV18 and TRBJ2-3; TRBD1 matches 7 bases. Unmatched junction bases numbered 10, after V lost 2 bases and J lost 2 bases. This CDR3 comprises 17 residues. The germline CDR1 and CDR2 sequences are KGHSH and LQKENI. Here the CDR3 reads CASSPEWTGTATDTQYF. The DNA for the CDR3 is TGTGCCAGCTCACCAGAGTGGACCGGGACAGCCACAGATACGCAGTATTTT.

This clone was picked up a small number of times. CDR3 loop: CASSEGQPSTDTQYF. In DNA form, the CDR3 reads TGTGCCAGCAGTGAGGGACAGCCTAGCACAGATACGCAGTATTTT. The genes are TRBV2 and TRBJ2-3; 7 nucleotides line up with TRBD1. Looked up from germline, CDR1 is SNHLY and CDR2 is FYNNEI. The CDR3 has 15 amino acids. J lost 0 bases, V lost 3 bases, and 3 bases had no gene match.

The sample holds one count of this clone. The chain joins TRBV6-1 to TRBJ1-1; 10 bases align to TRBD1. The CDR3 contains 14 residues. Germline V gene data show CDR1 as MNHNS and CDR2 as SASEGT. Losses at the gene ends were 10 bases for V and 4 bases for J; bases not matched to a gene: 9. The CDR3 loop reads CATETGGAGTEAFF. The CDR3 bases are TGTGCCACCGAGACAGGGGGCGCGGGCACTGAAGCTTTCTTT.

The rearrangement links TRBV7-2 to TRBJ2-5; D remains unclear. V was cut by 3 bases and J by 5 bases, with 16 bases left in between. The length of the CDR3 is 15 residues. Germline V gene sequence: CDR1 SGHTA, CDR2 FQGNSA. CDR3: CASSFTTGDYETQYF. The CDR3 bases are TGTGCCAGCAGCTTTACGACTGGAGATTATGAGACCCAGTACTTC.

The rearrangement uses TRBV11-3 and TRBJ2-1; 13 positions agree with TRBD2. Per germline, CDR1 SGHNT and CDR2 YENEEA. V lost 5 bases and J lost 9; bases outside the gene matches: 13. This CDR3 spans 17 amino acids. The CDR3 is CASSPRSTSGRAGEQFF. The CDR3 DNA is TGTGCCAGCAGCCCTCGCTCCACTAGCGGGAGGGCCGGTGAGCAGTTCTTC.

This chain joins TRBV27 and TRBJ1-1, with D tentatively TRBD1 (6 bases). The germline CDR1 and CDR2 sequences are MNHEY and SMNVEV (reference sequence). Trimming cost V 0 bases and J 4 bases, with 15 bases left between them. The length of the CDR3 is 16 residues. CDR3 protein: CASSLSAGARSTEAFF. CDR3 nucleotide sequence: TGTGCCAGCAGTTTATCAGCGGGGGCGCGTAGCACTGAAGCTTTCTTT.

The rearrangement links TRBV19 to TRBJ2-2; 8 bases match TRBD2. Germline V lookup: CDR1 LNHDA, CDR2 SQIVND (reference sequence). V shed 1 base and J 1 base; nucleotides not matched to a gene: 8. The CDR3 extends over 18 amino acids. The CDR3 sequence: CASSIGLAQGRNTGELFF. CDR3 in DNA: TGTGCCAGTAGTATAGGACTAGCGCAAGGCCGGAACACCGGGGAGCTGTTTTTT.

V and J are TRBV19 and TRBJ1-5, with D possibly being TRBD1 (6 bases). The germline CDR1 and CDR2 sequences are LNHDA and SQIVND (reference sequence). The CDR3 totals 17 residues. Trimming took off 5 bases at V and 2 bases at J, with 19 bases between the two ends. In nucleotides, the CDR3 is TGTGCCAGTAGTCAAGCCTCAGGGGCAAGGGGCAATCAGCCCCAGCATTTT. It codes for CASSQASGARGNQPQHF.

The CDR3: CASSPTGFNYGYTF. The CDR3 nucleotides are TGTGCCAGCAGCCCCACAGGTTTTAACTATGGCTACACCTTC. This sequence joins TRBV5-6 and TRBJ1-2; D possibly corresponds to TRBD1 (5 bases). This CDR3 contains 14 residues. The V and J ends lost 4 bases and 1 base respectively, with 11 bases between them. Per germline, CDR1 SGHDT and CDR2 YYEEEE.

This clone turned up a few times. The V and J genes are TRBV2 and TRBJ1-3; D is possibly TRBD1 (6 bases). The germline V gene has CDR1 SNHLY and CDR2 FYNNEI. The CDR3 is 14 residues long. The ends were cut back, 7 bases at V and 2 bases at J, with 12 bases in the middle. The CDR3 region has the DNA TGTGCCAGCAACGCTTCAGGGGCTGGAAACACCATATATTTT. Its translation: CASNASGAGNTIYF.

This sequence joins TRBV6-5 and TRBJ2-5; weak D call: TRBD2 (5 bases). The CDR3 has 12 residues. CDR1 MNHEY and CDR2 SVGAGI come from the germline V gene. V dropped 8 bases and J dropped 11 bases, with 18 bases sitting between them. The CDR3 spells CASSSTRDSQYF. Written as DNA, the CDR3 is TGTGCCAGCTCCTCAACTCGGGATTCTCAGTACTTC.

The chain employs TRBV19 and TRBJ1-2; 9 bases agree with TRBD1. V was clipped by 5 bases and J by 1 base; unmatched bases: 5. This CDR3 has 15 residues. Germline V gene sequence: CDR1 LNHDA, CDR2 SQIVND (reference sequence). CDR3 in amino acids: CASSWGTGNNYGYTF. CDR3 sequence (DNA): TGTGCCAGTAGTTGGGGGACAGGGAATAACTATGGCTACACCTTC.